What follows is one T cell receptor (beta chain) and its context. Produced via immunoSEQ multiplex PCR; TCRdb's table is partial and in-frame only. This table has roughly 15,000 clones, 70% to 90% appearing once. The sample comes from a study of cytotoxic CD8 clonotypes in ibrutinib-treated CLL. Study in general: Within the patient group, eleven to twelve were relapsed/refractory and roughly 16 treatment-naive, and 17 were IGHV unmutated. Once treatment had gone on for a median of around 13 months, range 6 to 36, response samples were drawn.

The CDR3 consists of 16 residues. CDR1 LNHDA and CDR2 SQIVND come from the germline V gene (reference sequence). The ends lost 2 bases at V and 4 bases at J; junction bases unmatched: 4. The clonotype was recovered from a human donor with chronic lymphocytic leukemia. The rearrangement links TRBV19 to TRBJ2-1, with 11 positions matching TRBD2. The sample consisted of PBMCs, taken before ibrutinib treatment. CDR3 residues: CASSIRGLADYNEQFF. The CDR3 region has the DNA TGTGCCAGTAGTATAAGGGGACTAGCGGATTACAATGAGCAGTTCTTC.